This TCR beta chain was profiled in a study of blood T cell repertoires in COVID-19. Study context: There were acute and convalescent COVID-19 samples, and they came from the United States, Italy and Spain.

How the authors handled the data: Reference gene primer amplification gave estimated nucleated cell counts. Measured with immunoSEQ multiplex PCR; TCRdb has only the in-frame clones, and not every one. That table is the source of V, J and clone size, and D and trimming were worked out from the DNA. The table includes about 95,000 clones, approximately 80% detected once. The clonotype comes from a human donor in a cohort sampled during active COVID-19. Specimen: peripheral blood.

CDR3 nucleotides: TGTGCCAGCAGTTACTCGAAGGGGGTCGGGGACCGGTGTCTCACCTTC. Translating gives CASSYSKGVGDRCLTF. The rearrangement links TRBV6-5 to TRBJ1-2, with D maybe TRBD1 (6 bases). The CDR3 covers 16 residues. The germline gives CDR1 MNHEY, CDR2 SVGAGI. The V end lost 0 bases, the J end lost 13 bases, and 24 bases lay between the germline ends.